This TCR beta chain stems from a study of tumor-infiltrating lymphocytes in localized non-small cell lung cancer. The germline gives CDR1 SGHDT, CDR2 YYEEEE. CDR3 length: 13 residues. Trimming removed 1 base at V and 8 bases at J, with 9 bases between. The repertoire was sequenced with immunoSEQ multiplex PCR; TCRdb's copy has only in-frame clones and lacks some. The sample has 11,000 or so clones, just over 85% seen once. What was sequenced was uninvolved lung tissue not adjacent to the tumor. This chain uses TRBV5-6 with TRBJ1-4; no definite D call. The TCR originated in a human donor with non-small cell lung cancer. The CDR3 DNA follows: TGTGCCAGCAGCTTGAGGGTGGAGGAAAAACTGTTTTTT. Its translation is CASSLRVEEKLFF.